This note documents a single TCR beta chain sequence. Its specificity is not known. Researchers took blood at baseline, on cycle 4 day 1, and on cycle 7 day 1. The sample is drawn from a study of OX40 agonist ivuxolimab in advanced cancers. For the study at large: Past anti-PD-1, anti-PD-L1 or anti-CTLA-4 therapy was accepted, and 35% to 45% had received some. Study-level points and caveats: People who partly responded at 0.1-3.0 mg/kg had some of the least clonal expansion seen. At doses 0.1 to 3.0 mg/kg, CD4+ and CD8+ clones expanded.

The protocol was immunoSEQ multiplex PCR, while the TCRdb copy is restricted to in-frame clones and leaves out a portion. The data contain around 19,000 clones, about three quarters of them singletons. The CDR3 is made up of 13 amino acids. Germline V gene sequence: CDR1 MDHEN, CDR2 SYDVKM. Trimming cost V 8 bases and J 2 bases, with 10 bases left between them. This receptor was identified in an adult with an advanced solid tumor such as melanoma, head and neck, liver or kidney cancer. Sample: CD4+ or CD8+ T cells sorted from blood, taken in a trial of the OX40 agonist ivuxolimab. This sequence joins TRBV28 and TRBJ1-3; D is unresolved. DNA of the CDR3: TGTGCCAGCGGCCTCTACCCTGGAAACACCATATATTTT. Its protein product is CASGLYPGNTIYF.